These T cell receptor beta chains were read from a single sample in a study of early T cells in non-severe SARS-CoV-2 infection. TCRdb independently ran MiXCR on the 5' RACE reads; one entry per CDR3 protein. The sample has 50,000 or so distinct CDR3 sequences; less than 15% are singletons. The specimen was whole blood. The receptors originated from an adult who was a healthcare worker with PCR-confirmed SARS-CoV-2 infection or an uninfected control (not recorded which). CDR3s include the opening cysteine and the closing phenylalanine or tryptophan. Each record gives: V gene, J gene, clone size, D gene, CDR3 DNA, CDR3 protein. A D gene is named only where the DNA matches it firmly. A clone size is listed for some rows: how often the clone was seen (once, few, many), or a class if it is expanded.

>TRBV2|TRBJ2-5|-|-
TGTGCCAGCAGTGTAGACAACCAAGAGACCCAGTACTTC
CASSVDNQETQYF
>TRBV5-5|TRBJ2-3|-|-
TGTGCCAGCAGCTTGAGGACAGCCACAGATACGCAGTATTTT
CASSLRTATDTQYF
>TRBV18|TRBJ1-1|-|-
TGTGCCAGCTCACCAGGGGCAGGGGAGTTGAACACTGAAGCTTTCTTT
CASSPGAGELNTEAFF
>TRBV28|TRBJ1-2|many|TRBD1
TGTGCCAGCAGTTTAAGCCCAGGGGGAAACTATGGCTACACCTTC
CASSLSPGGNYGYTF
>TRBV5-1|TRBJ1-1|-|-
TGCGCCAGCAGCCCGCCGGGGGCAAGCACTGAAGCTTTCTTT
CASSPPGASTEAFF
>TRBV5-1|TRBJ2-3|many|-
TGCGCCAGTAGCTACCAGGGAGGAGTTGCAGATACGCAGTATTTT
CASSYQGGVADTQYF
>TRBV5-1|TRBJ1-1|few|-
TGCGCCAGCAGCTTGGCCGAGGGAACTGAAGCTTTCTTT
CASSLAEGTEAFF
>TRBV5-1|TRBJ2-2|-|TRBD2
TGCGCCAGCAGCCCAGGACTAGCGGGAGGAATCACCGGGGAGCTGTTTTTT
CASSPGLAGGITGELFF
>TRBV6-5|TRBJ1-1|-|-
TGTGCCAGCAGTCCGTTGAACACTGAAGCTTTCTTT
CASSPLNTEAFF
>TRBV11-2|TRBJ2-1|many|-
TGTGCCAGCAGCTTAGTGACAGTGGATAATGAGCAGTTCTTC
CASSLVTVDNEQFF